This TCR beta chain was documented in a study of blood T cell repertoires in COVID-19. The overall study: The origin of the acute and convalescent COVID-19 samples was the United States, Italy and Spain. PBMCs, B-cell-depleted T cells, or T cells provided the cDNA or gDNA that made up the material.

The CDR3 sequence is 15 residues long. CDR1 is KGHSH, CDR2 LQKENI, per germline. J was trimmed by 5 bases and V by 3 bases; bases with no gene match: 1. The assay was immunoSEQ multiplex PCR, and TCRdb's table has in-frame clones only and misses some. Of roughly 700,000 clones listed, around 89% are singletons. The TCR was taken from a young woman with acute or convalescent COVID-19. The genes are TRBV18 and TRBJ1-6, with 10 bases identical to TRBD1. Material: peripheral blood. The CDR3 loop reads CASSPGQGDNSPLHF. CDR3 coding DNA: TGTGCCAGCTCACCTGGACAGGGGGATAATTCACCCCTCCACTTT.